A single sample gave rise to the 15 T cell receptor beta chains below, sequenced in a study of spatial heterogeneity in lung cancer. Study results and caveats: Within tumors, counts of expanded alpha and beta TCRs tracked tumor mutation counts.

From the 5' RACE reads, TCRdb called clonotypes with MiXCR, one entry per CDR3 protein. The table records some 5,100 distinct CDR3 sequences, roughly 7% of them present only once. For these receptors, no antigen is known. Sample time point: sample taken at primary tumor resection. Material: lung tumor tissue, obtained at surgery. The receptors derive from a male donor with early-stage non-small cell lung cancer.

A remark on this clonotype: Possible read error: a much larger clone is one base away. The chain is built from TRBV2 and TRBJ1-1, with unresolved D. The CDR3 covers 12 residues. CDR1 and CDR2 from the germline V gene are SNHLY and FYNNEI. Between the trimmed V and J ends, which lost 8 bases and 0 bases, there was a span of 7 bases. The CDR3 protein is CASGGMNTEAFF. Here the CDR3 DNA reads TGTGCCAGCGGAGGCATGAACACTGAAGCTTTCTTT. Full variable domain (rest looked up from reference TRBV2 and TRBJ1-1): EPEVTQTPSHQVTQMGQEVILRCVPISNHLYFYWYRQILGQKVEFLVSFYNNEISEKSEIFDDQFSVERPDGSNFTLKIRSTKLEDSAMYFCASGGMNTEAFFGQGTRLTVV.

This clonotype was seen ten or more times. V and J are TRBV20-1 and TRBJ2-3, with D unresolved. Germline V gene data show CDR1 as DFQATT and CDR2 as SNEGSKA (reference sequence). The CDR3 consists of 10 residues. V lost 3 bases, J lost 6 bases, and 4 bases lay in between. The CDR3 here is CSASWDTQYF. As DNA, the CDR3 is TGCAGTGCTAGTTGGGATACGCAGTATTTT.

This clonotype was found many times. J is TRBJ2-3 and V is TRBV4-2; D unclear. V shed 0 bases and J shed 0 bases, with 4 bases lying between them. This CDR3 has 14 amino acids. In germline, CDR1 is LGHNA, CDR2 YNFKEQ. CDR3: CASSQDPSTDTQYF. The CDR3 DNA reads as TGTGCCAGCAGCCAAGACCCCAGCACAGATACGCAGTATTTT.

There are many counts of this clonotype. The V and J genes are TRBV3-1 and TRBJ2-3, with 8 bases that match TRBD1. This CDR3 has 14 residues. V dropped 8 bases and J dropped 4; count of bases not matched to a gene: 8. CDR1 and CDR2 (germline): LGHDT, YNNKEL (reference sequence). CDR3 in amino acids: CASVDRASADTQYF. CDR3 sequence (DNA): TGTGCCAGCGTGGACAGGGCTTCGGCAGATACGCAGTATTTT.

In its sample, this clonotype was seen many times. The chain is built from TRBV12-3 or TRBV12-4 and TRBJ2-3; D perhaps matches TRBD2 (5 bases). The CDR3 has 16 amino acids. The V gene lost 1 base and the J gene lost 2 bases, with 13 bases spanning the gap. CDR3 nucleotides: TGTGCCAGCAGTTTAGTGAGGGCTGCGGACACAGATACGCAGTATTTT. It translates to CASSLVRAADTDTQYF.

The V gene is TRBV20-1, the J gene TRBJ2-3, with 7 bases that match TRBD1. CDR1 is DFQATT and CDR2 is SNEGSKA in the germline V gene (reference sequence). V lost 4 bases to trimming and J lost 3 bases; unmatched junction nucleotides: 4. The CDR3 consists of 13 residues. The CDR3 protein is CSATKQGTDTQYF. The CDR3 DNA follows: TGCAGTGCTACGAAACAGGGGACAGATACGCAGTATTTT.

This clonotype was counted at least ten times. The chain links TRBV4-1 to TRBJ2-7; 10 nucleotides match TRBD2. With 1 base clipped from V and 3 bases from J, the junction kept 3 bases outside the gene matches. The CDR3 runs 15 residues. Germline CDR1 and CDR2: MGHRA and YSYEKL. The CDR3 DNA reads TGCGCCAGCAGCCAAGTTAGCGGGGGGCACTACGAGCAGTACTTC. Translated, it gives CASSQVSGGHYEQYF.

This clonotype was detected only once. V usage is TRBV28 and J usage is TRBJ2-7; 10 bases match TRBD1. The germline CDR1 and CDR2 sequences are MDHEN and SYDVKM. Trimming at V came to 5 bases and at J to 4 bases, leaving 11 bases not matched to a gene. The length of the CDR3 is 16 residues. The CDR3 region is CASSPIPGQGSYEQYF. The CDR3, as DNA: TGTGCCAGCAGTCCGATCCCGGGACAGGGGTCTTACGAGCAGTACTTC.

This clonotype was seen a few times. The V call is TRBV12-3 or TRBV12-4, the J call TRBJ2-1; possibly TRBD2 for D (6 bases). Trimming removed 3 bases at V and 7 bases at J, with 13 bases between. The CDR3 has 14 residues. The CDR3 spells CASSFGLAVNEQFF. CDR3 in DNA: TGTGCCAGCAGTTTTGGGTTAGCGGTGAATGAGCAGTTCTTC.

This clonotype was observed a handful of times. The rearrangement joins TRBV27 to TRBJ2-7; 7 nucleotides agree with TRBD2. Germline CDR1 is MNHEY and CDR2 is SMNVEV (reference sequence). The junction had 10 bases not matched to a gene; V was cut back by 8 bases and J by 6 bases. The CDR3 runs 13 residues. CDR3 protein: CASGATVAGEQYF. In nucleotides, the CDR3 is TGTGCCAGCGGAGCCACGGTAGCGGGCGAGCAGTACTTC.

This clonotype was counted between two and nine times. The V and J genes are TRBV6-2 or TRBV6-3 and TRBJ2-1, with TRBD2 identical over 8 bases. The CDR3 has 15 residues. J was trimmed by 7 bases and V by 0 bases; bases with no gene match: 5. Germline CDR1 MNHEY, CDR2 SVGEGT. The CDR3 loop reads CASSYSGGALNEQFF. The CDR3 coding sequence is TGTGCCAGCAGTTACTCCGGGGGGGCGCTGAATGAGCAGTTCTTC.

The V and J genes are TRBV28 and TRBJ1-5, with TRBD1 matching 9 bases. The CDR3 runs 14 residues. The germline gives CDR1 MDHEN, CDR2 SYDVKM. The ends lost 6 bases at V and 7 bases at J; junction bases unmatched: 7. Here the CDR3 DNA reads TGTGCCAGCAGCCCTGGACAGGGGCAACAGCCCCAGCATTTT. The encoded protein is CASSPGQGQQPQHF. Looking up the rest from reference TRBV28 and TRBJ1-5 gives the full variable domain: DVKVTQSSRYLVKRTGEKVFLECVQDMDHENMFWYRQDPGLGLRLIYFSYDVKMKEKGDIPEGYSVSREKKERFSLILESASTNQTSMYLCASSPGQGQQPQHFGDGTRLSIL.

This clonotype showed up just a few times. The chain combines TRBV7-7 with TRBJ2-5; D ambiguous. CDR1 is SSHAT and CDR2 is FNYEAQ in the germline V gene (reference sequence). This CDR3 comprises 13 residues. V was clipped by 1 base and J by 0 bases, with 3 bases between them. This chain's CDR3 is CASSLGNQETQYF. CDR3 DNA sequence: TGTGCCAGCAGCTTAGGGAACCAAGAGACCCAGTACTTC.

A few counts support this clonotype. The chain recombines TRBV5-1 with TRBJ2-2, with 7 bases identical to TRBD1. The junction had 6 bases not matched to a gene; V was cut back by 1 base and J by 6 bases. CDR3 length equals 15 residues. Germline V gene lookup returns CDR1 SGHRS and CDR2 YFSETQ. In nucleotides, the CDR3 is TGCGCCAGCAGCTTGATCGGGACAGAATCCGGGGAGCTGTTTTTT. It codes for CASSLIGTESGELFF.

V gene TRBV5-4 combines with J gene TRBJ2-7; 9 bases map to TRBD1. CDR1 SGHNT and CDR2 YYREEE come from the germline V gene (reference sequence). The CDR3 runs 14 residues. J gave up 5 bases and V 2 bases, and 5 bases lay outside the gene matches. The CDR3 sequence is CASSLVQGAHEQYF. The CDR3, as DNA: TGTGCCAGCAGCTTAGTACAGGGGGCGCACGAGCAGTACTTC.